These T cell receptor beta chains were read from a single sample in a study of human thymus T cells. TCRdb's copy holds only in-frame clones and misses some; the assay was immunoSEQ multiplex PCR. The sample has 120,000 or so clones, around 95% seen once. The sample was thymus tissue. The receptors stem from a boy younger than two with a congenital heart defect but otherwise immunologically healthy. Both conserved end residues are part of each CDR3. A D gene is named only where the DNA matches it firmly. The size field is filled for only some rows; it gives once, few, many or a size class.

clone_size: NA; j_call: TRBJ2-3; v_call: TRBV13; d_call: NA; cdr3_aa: CASSLNEGGDTDTQYF; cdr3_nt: TGTGCCAGCAGCTTGAACGAGGGGGGAGACACAGATACGCAGTATTTT
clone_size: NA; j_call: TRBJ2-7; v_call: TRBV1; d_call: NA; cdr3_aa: CTSSQEVPSGAYEQYF; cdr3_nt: TGCACCAGCAGCCAAGAAGTTCCTAGCGGGGCCTACGAGCAGTACTTC
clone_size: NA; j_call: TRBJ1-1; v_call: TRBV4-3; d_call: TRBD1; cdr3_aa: CASSQGDRVWTEAFF; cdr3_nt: TGCGCCAGCAGCCAAGGGGACAGGGTTTGGACTGAAGCTTTCTTT
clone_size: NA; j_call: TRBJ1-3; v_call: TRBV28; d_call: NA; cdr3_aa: CASSLSGAHTSGNTIYF; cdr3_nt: TGTGCCAGCAGTTTATCAGGGGCCCACACCTCTGGAAACACCATATATTTT
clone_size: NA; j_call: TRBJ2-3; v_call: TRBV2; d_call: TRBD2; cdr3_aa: CASSEGLAGAADTQYF; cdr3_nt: TGTGCCAGCAGCGAGGGACTAGCGGGGGCCGCAGATACGCAGTATTTT
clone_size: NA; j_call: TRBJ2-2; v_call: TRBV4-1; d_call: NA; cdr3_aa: CASSQCRDSNTGELFF; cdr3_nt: TGCGCCAGCAGCCAATGTCGGGATTCGAACACCGGGGAGCTGTTTTTT
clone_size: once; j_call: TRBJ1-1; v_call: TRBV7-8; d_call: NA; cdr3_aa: CASSFFSGGTEAFF; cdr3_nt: TGTGCCAGCAGCTTTTTCTCCGGGGGCACTGAAGCTTTCTTT
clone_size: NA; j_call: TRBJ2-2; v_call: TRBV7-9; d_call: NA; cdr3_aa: CASSLGTDVVGTGELFF; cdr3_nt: TGTGCCAGCAGCTTAGGGACCGACGTGGTGGGCACCGGGGAGCTGTTTTTT
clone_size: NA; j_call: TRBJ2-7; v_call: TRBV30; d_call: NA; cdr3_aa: CACTLGGYEQYF; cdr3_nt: TGTGCCTGCACATTGGGAGGCTACGAGCAGTACTTC
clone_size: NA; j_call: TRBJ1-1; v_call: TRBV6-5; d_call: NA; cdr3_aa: CASSTGTVMYTEAFF; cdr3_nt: TGTGCCAGCAGTACCGGGACGGTGATGTACACTGAAGCTTTCTTT
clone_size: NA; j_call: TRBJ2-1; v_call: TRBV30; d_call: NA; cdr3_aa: CAWSVYQVYNEQFF; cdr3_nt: TGTGCCTGGAGTGTATACCAAGTATACAATGAGCAGTTCTTC
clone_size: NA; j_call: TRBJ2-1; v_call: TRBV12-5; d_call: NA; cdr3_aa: CASGLPISGVSYNEQFF; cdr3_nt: TGTGCTAGTGGTTTGCCCATTAGCGGAGTCTCCTACAATGAGCAGTTCTTC
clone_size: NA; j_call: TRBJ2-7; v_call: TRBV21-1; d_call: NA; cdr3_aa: CASSPRRGATYEQYF; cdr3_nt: TGTGCCAGCAGCCCAAGGCGGGGGGCGACCTACGAGCAGTACTTC
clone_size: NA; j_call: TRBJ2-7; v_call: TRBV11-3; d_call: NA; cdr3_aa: CASSPEAIPADVYEQYF; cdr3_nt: TGTGCCAGCAGCCCCGAGGCGATACCCGCTGACGTCTACGAGCAGTACTTC